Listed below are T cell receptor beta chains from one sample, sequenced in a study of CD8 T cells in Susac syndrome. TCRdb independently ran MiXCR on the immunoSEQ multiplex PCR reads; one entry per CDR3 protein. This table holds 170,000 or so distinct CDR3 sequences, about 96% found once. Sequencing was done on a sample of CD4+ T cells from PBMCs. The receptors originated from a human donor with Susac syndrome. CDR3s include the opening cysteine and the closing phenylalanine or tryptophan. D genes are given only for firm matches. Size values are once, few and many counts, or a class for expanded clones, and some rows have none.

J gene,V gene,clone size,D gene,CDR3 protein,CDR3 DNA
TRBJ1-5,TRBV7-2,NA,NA,CASSTRQDQPQHF,TGTGCCAGCAGCACGCGACAGGATCAGCCCCAGCATTTT
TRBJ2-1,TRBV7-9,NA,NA,CASSFRGGDEQFF,TGTGCCAGCAGCTTTCGAGGGGGGGATGAGCAGTTCTTC
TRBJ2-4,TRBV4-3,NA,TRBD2,CASSQDGTSGRRVAKNIQYF,TGCGCCAGCAGCCAAGATGGGACTAGCGGGAGGAGAGTAGCCAAAAACATTCAGTACTTC
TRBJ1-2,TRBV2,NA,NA,CASSDHKIRGYTF,TGTGCCAGCAGTGACCACAAGATCCGTGGCTACACCTTC
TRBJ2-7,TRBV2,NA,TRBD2,CASSMTSDAYEQYF,TGTGCCAGCAGCATGACTAGCGATGCCTACGAGCAGTACTTC
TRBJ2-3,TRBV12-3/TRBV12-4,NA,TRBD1,CASSFLGDRGGDTQYF,TGTGCCAGCAGTTTCCTAGGGGACAGGGGAGGAGATACGCAGTATTTT
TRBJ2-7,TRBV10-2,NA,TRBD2,CASSRPGLAGTYEQYF,TGCGCCAGCAGCCGACCGGGACTAGCGGGAACCTACGAGCAGTACTTC
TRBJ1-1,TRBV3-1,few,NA,CASSPDRVTEAFF,TGTGCCAGCAGCCCCGATCGGGTGACTGAAGCTTTCTTT
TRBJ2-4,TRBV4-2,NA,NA,CASSQDGGGVVPVSKNIQYF,TGTGCCAGCAGCCAAGATGGTGGAGGGGTGGTGCCAGTCTCCAAAAACATTCAGTACTTC
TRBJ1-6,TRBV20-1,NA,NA,CSARVSGADNSPLHF,TGCAGTGCTAGAGTTTCGGGGGCGGATAATTCACCCCTCCACTTT
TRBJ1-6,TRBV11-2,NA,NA,CASIGSGADSSPLHF,TGTGCCAGCATAGGGTCAGGGGCCGATAGTTCACCCCTCCACTTT
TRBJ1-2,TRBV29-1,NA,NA,CSVHDGGAGYTF,TGCAGCGTCCACGATGGTGGGGCTGGCTACACCTTC
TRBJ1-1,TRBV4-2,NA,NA,CASSQDLTGRAFF,TGTGCCAGCAGCCAAGATTTGACAGGCCGGGCTTTCTTT
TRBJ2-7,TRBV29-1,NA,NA,CSVVQQINSYEQYF,TGCAGCGTTGTCCAGCAAATAAACTCCTACGAGCAGTACTTC
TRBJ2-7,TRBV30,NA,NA,CAWSTGIYEQYF,TGTGCCTGGAGTACGGGGATCTACGAGCAGTACTTC
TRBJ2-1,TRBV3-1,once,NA,CASSQQGDSYNEQFF,TGTGCCAGCAGCCAGCAGGGCGACTCCTACAATGAGCAGTTCTTC
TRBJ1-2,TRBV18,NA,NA,CASSPTGYRANYGYTF,TGTGCCAGCTCACCCACGGGGTACAGAGCTAACTATGGCTACACCTTC
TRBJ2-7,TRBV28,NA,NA,CASSSGRLEQYF,TGTGCCAGCAGCTCCGGACGGCTCGAGCAGTACTTC
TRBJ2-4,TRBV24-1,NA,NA,CATSDVGQKNIQYF,TGTGCCACCAGTGACGTAGGGCAGAAAAACATTCAGTACTTC
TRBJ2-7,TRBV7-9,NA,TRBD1,CASSLGQGTLYEQYF,TGTGCCAGCAGCTTAGGACAGGGTACCCTCTACGAGCAGTACTTC
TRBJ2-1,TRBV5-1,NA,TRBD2,CASSPGLASSYNEQFF,TGCGCCAGCAGCCCAGGACTAGCGAGCTCCTACAATGAGCAGTTCTTC
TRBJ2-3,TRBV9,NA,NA,CASDVGERTDTQYF,TGTGCCAGCGACGTGGGGGAACGCACAGATACGCAGTATTTT
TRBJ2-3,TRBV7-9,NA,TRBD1,CACSTGDRSTDTQYF,TGTGCCTGCTCCACTGGGGACAGAAGCACAGATACGCAGTATTTT
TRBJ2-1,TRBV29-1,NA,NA,CSVEGGEEQFF,TGCAGCGTAGAAGGTGGGGAGGAGCAGTTCTTC
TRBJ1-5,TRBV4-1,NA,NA,CASSQGGRGPANQPQHF,TGCGCCAGCAGCCAAGGAGGCAGGGGCCCTGCTAATCAGCCCCAGCATTTT
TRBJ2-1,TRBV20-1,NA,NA,CSASRVGRIYNEQFF,TGCAGTGCTAGTAGGGTCGGCAGGATCTACAATGAGCAGTTCTTC
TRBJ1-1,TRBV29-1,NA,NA,CSVDPGTEAFF,TGCAGCGTTGATCCGGGGACTGAAGCTTTCTTT
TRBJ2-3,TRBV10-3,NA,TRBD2,CAIMKAGTTDTQYF,TGTGCCATCATGAAAGCGGGGACCACAGATACGCAGTATTTT
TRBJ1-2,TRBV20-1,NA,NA,CSAREIGGYYGYTF,TGCAGTGCTAGAGAGATTGGGGGATACTATGGCTACACCTTC
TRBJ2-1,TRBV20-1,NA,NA,CSAPGGGGYNEQFF,TGCAGTGCTCCAGGGGGGGGTGGCTACAATGAGCAGTTCTTC
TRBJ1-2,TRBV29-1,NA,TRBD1,CSVWDRGNYGYTF,TGCAGCGTTTGGGACAGGGGTAACTATGGCTACACCTTC
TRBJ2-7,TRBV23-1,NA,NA,CASSQGAALEQYF,TGCGCCAGCAGTCAAGGGGCAGCCCTCGAGCAGTACTTC
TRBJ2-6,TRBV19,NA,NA,CASTEGWDSGANVLTF,TGTGCCAGTACCGAGGGATGGGACTCTGGGGCCAACGTCCTGACTTTC
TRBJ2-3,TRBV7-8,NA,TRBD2,CASSNLAGISTDTQYF,TGTGCCAGCAGCAACTTAGCGGGGATTAGCACAGATACGCAGTATTTT
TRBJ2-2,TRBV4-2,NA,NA,CASSQGATTAGELFF,TGTGCCAGCAGCCAAGGAGCTACTACGGCCGGGGAGCTGTTTTTT
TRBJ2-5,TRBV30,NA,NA,CAWSVWGLETQYF,TGTGCCTGGAGTGTATGGGGGTTGGAGACCCAGTACTTC
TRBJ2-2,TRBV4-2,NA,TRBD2,CASSQGTRKGPGELFF,TGTGCCAGCAGCCAAGGGACTAGGAAGGGGCCCGGGGAGCTGTTTTTT
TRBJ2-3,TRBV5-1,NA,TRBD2,CASSLDGRPSSTDTQYF,TGCGCCAGCAGCTTGGACGGGAGGCCCTCTAGCACAGATACGCAGTATTTT
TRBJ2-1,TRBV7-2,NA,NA,CASSLDRGYNEQFF,TGTGCCAGCAGCTTAGATCGCGGCTACAATGAGCAGTTCTTC
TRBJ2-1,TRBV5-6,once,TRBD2,CASSFRTSGTHNEQFF,TGTGCCAGCAGCTTTAGGACTAGCGGGACCCACAATGAGCAGTTCTTC
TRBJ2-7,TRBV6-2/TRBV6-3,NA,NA,CASSSNPWRVPREQYF,TGTGCCAGCAGTTCGAACCCCTGGCGGGTGCCTCGGGAGCAGTACTTC
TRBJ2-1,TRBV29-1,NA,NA,CSVEDLGEEQFF,TGCAGCGTTGAAGATCTCGGGGAGGAGCAGTTCTTC
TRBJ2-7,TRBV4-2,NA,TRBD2,CASSQDYASGRYEQYF,TGTGCCAGCAGCCAAGATTATGCTAGCGGGAGGTACGAGCAGTACTTC
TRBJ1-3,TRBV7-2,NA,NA,CASSIRGNTIYF,TGTGCCAGCAGCATTCGTGGAAACACCATATATTTT
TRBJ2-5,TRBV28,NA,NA,CATQAGVQETQYF,TGTGCCACCCAGGCAGGGGTACAAGAGACCCAGTACTTC
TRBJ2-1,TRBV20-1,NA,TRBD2,CSASSGRAGNEQFF,TGCAGTGCCAGTAGCGGGAGGGCCGGCAATGAGCAGTTCTTC
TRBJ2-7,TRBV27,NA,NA,CASSWAPGRTYEQYF,TGTGCCAGCAGTTGGGCACCGGGACGCACCTACGAGCAGTACTTC
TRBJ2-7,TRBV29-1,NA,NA,CSVKLAADVYEQYF,TGCAGCGTTAAATTGGCGGCGGATGTCTACGAGCAGTACTTC